This TCR beta chain was sequenced during a study of T cells after posttransplantation cyclophosphamide. Overall study results and limits: TRB clonality was highly associated with recipient CMV seropositivity and reactivation.

V lost 3 bases to trimming and J lost 0 bases, with 12 bases between them. The V gene's germline CDR1 is MNHEY and CDR2 SMNVEV (reference sequence). The CDR3 covers 15 residues. This related bone marrow graft donor gave peripheral blood on the day of marrow donation. This clone was detected only a few times. Its cognate antigen is unknown. Here immunoSEQ multiplex PCR was the method, and the copy in TCRdb shows in-frame clones only, minus some. The sample contains about 46,000 clones, around nine tenths of which appear only once. The source is a woman aged 50 to 60 in good health and a related stem cell transplant donor. The sequencing input was PBMCs. V and J are TRBV27 and TRBJ2-7; D ambiguous. DNA of the CDR3: TGTGCCAGCAGTTTCGAGGCAGAAACCTCCTACGAGCAGTACTTC. It codes for CASSFEAETSYEQYF.